This T cell receptor (beta chain) was sequenced in a study of regulatory T cells in long-lasting Graves disease. Broader study findings: A greater number of public clonotypes (roughly 2,800) was shared by persistent patients than by new patients (just over 950).

With 1 base removed from V and 4 bases from J, the gap between germline ends came to 14 bases. Germline V lookup: CDR1 LNHDA, CDR2 SQIVND (reference sequence). This CDR3 spans 17 amino acids. Time point in this sample: persistent/refractory GD, antithyroid drugs over 5 years with positive TRAb. Construction of the TCR library relied on RNA isolated from PBMCs. Only a few counts were recorded for this clonotype. Its matching antigen is unknown. The TCR beta library used iRepertoire HTBI primers with Arm-PCR amplification of CDR3. In TCRdb, the multiplex PCR reads were re-called with MiXCR into one record per CDR3 protein. The profile shows about half a million distinct CDR3 sequences, roughly 23% of them singletons.

This sequence originates from a female donor with Graves disease. Specimen: peripheral blood mononuclear cells (PBMCs), collected when the disease was refractory, from a patient treated with antithyroid drugs. The genes are TRBV19 and TRBJ1-6; no clear D. CDR3 DNA sequence: TGTGCCAGTAGTATAGTCTCGACGGACTTTTATAATTCACCCCTCCACTTT. It yields the protein CASSIVSTDFYNSPLHF.